This TCR beta chain was recovered during a study of blood T cells in healthy people across ages (dated by TCRdb to the mid-2010s). Looking at the study overall: Template switching captured roughly one uniquely barcoded TCR beta cDNA molecule per two T cells in model experiments. Using the same blood draw, the study looked at two additional independent replicas of 1 million unique cDNA reads for two donors, one aged 18 to 30 and the other aged 80 or older. The donors were divided into four age groups: young (average roughly 17 years), middle-aged (approximately 39), aged (under 70) and long-lived (about 84). Age-related changes in TCR beta repertoire diversity were measured in the study by deep sequencing normalized with unique cDNA molecular identifiers. To avoid experimental bias, donors of different ages were spread randomly across the sequencing lanes.

Results and caveats for the whole study, not just this receptor: Donor CMV infection status was unknown, potentially confounding age-related changes in expanded clonotypes. Because profiling used bulk unsorted PBMCs, naive and antigen-experienced compartments could not be compared conclusively. Estimates of total diversity based on one million sequenced T cells were regarded as lower bounds and as underestimates. The long-lived group showed more naive CD4+ T cells, fewer expanded clones and increased TCR diversity than the aged group, suggesting age selection. Observed TCR beta diversity per million T cells fell roughly linearly with age, and a significant reduction was already apparent by age approximately 40. Observed TCR beta diversity correlated strongly with the percentage of naive T cells measured by flow cytometry.

Donors were roughly 40 systemically healthy Caucasian individuals from Russia aged roughly 6 to 100 years. About 9.8 milliliters of peripheral blood were drawn from each donor into EDTA-treated Vacutainer tubes. Ficoll-Paque density-gradient centrifugation was used to isolate PBMCs, with at least 6.5 million per sample. Total RNA, at least 5 micrograms per sample, was extracted from PBMCs with Trizol reagent. The percentages of naive CD45RAhigh/CD27high T cells were determined by flow cytometry on a PBMC aliquot from every donor. CDR1 and CDR2 are drawn from the germline V gene (reference sequence): LNHNV, YYDKDF. At the junction V is shortened by 1 base and J by 8 bases, with 18 bases in between. The CDR3, from cysteine to phenylalanine, totals 16 residues. CDR3 DNA only is kept here, 48 bases in frame from base 1. Library creation used 5' RACE. Instrument used: Illumina HiSeq 2500. The second PCR ran for about 6 to 12 cycles and used a J-beta primer mix along with a sample-barcoded 5' primer. A unique molecular identifier was introduced onto each TCR beta cDNA molecule by a template-switch 5' adaptor carrying 12 random nucleotides. Each sample yielded at least 2.5 million CDR3-containing paired-end reads. First-strand cDNA synthesis was performed from all RNA using the Mint cDNA synthesis kit, with priming by a TRBC-specific oligonucleotide. After uracil-DNA glycosylase treatment, a first 18-cycle PCR used universal primers M1SS and BC2_uni_R on all cDNA. As for how the authors treated the data: For normalization, 1 million high-quality reads were randomly selected from each sample, with every read carrying a distinct molecular identifier. Instead of being binned into consensus sequences, reads that shared molecular identifiers were thrown out. MiTCR, with a Q25 quality threshold and the strictest error-elimination algorithm, was used for CDR3 identification, clonotype clustering and error correction. Lower-bound total TCR beta diversity was estimated with a nonparametric unseen species model using Euler transformation. The public reads were reanalyzed by TCRdb: fastp trimming at Q25, MiXCR alignment, in-frame beta chains only. Each CDR3 protein appears once, grouped with its most common genes and DNA. TCRdb's processing, not the authors', yielded these V and J calls. A total of some 640,000 distinct CDR3 sequences appear in this sample, more than 40% of them only once. The top ten clones comprise around a third of the sample.

The table lists this clonotype with a few counts. Its antigen is unknown. Within one base of it there is no much larger clone, and no base qualities were kept. The chain is made from TRBV15 and TRBJ2-1; no D gene call is confident. The TCR was taken from a woman in her sixties or seventies in good health. Sequenced input: blood. DNA sequence: TGTGCCACCAGCAGAGCCCGCCTTTCCCCGAGAGATGAGCAGTTCTTC. Its coded protein is CATSRARLSPRDEQFF.